The 3 T cell receptor beta chains below were found in one sample sequenced in a study of Tregs in tolerant kidney transplant recipients (dated by TCRdb to about 2019). Library preparation was by the immunoSEQ multiplex PCR assay. The table was pulled from immuneACCESS by TCRdb, which kept in-frame rearrangements only. Such tables lose some clones; where checked, under half of the loss comes from unresolved V genes, and the rest has no known cause. This sample's table has entries for about 1,500 clones. Around 17% of the sample comes from the top ten. This specimen's time point label, interpreted: blood sample drawn before combined kidney and bone marrow transplant. For bulk CFSE mixed lymphocyte reactions, CFSE-labeled recipient PBMCs were cocultured for roughly 6 days with irradiated donor PBMCs, after which the cells were stained for CD3/CD4/CD8 and FACS-sorted. These receptors have no known antigen.

The sequencing here drew on CD4+ T cells from blood cultured with allogeneic cells, taken before the transplant. These receptors all come from a human patient who received a combined kidney and bone marrow transplant.

As to this clone: The read stops 3 residues short of the end of the CDR3; the missing end is completed from the germline J gene. The chain has TRBV12-3 or TRBV12-4 and TRBJ2-2; D is ambiguous. V dropped 7 bases and J dropped 0 bases, with 9 bases sitting between them. The CDR3 runs 14 residues. The CDR3 here is CASTPTANTGELFF. CDR3 DNA, as far as it was read: TGTGCCAGCACCCCGACTGCGAACACCGGGGAG.

By frequency, this clone registers medium-sized. The read halts 3 residues ahead of the CDR3 end, with the missing end drawn from the germline J gene. V is TRBV18 and J is TRBJ1-1; 8 positions agree with TRBD1. Trimming removed 2 bases from V and 5 bases from J; junction bases left unmatched: 7. Germline assignment: CDR1 KGHSH and CDR2 LQKENI. This CDR3 is 15 amino acids long. This CDR3 reads CASSPTGQGDTEAFF. Partial CDR3 DNA: TGTGCCAGCTCACCAACTGGACAGGGAGATACTGAA. The variable domain in full, completed from reference TRBV18 and TRBJ1-1, reads NAGVMQNPRHLVRRRGQEARLRCSPMKGHSHVYWYRQLPEEGLKFMVYLQKENIIDESGMPKERFSAEFPKEGPSILRIQQVVRGDSAAYFCASSPTGQGDTEAFFGQGTRLTVV.

Its frequency marks this clone as medium-sized. The observed sequence ends 3 residues before the CDR3 terminus, with the missing tail filled in from the germline J gene. V and J are TRBV7-9 and TRBJ2-5; D remains unclear. V was trimmed by 4 bases and J by 0 bases, leaving 9 bases between them. CDR1 is SEHNR and CDR2 is FQNEAQ in the germline V gene (reference sequence). The CDR3 covers 14 residues. CDR3 DNA (partial): TGTGCCAGCAGCTACCACAGTTACCAAGAGACC. Its translation: CASSYHSYQET. In full, the CDR3 reads CASSYHSYQETQYF.